The entry below gives a single T cell receptor (beta chain) sequence along with its context. The data were produced by immunoSEQ multiplex PCR, yet TCRdb's version contains in-frame clones alone and is incomplete. The sample includes 300,000 to 350,000 clones, around 90% seen only once; the top ten take approximately 10%. Enrolment of Seattle patients took place during active infection, and they were followed longitudinally. The data were taken from a study of blood T cell repertoires in COVID-19. Across the whole study: The United States, Italy and Spain supplied acute and convalescent COVID-19 samples.

Unmatched junction bases numbered 9, after V lost 4 bases and J lost 8 bases. The germline gives CDR1 SGHRS, CDR2 YFSETQ. CDR3 length: 14 amino acids. The TCR sequence derives from a man aged 25 to 45 with COVID-19, enrolled during active disease. V and J are TRBV5-1 and TRBJ1-2; 9 bases are shared with TRBD1. Material for sequencing was peripheral blood. Here the CDR3 reads CASSRVQGAGGYTF. The CDR3 DNA follows: TGCGCCAGCAGCCGTGTACAGGGGGCGGGCGGCTACACCTTC. Using reference TRBV5-1 and TRBJ1-2 for the parts outside the CDR3, the full variable domain is KAGVTQTPRYLIKTRGQQVTLSCSPISGHRSVSWYQQTPGQGLQFLFEYFSETQRNKGNFPGRFSGRQFSNSRSEMNVSTLELGDSALYLCASSRVQGAGGYTFGSGTRLTVV.